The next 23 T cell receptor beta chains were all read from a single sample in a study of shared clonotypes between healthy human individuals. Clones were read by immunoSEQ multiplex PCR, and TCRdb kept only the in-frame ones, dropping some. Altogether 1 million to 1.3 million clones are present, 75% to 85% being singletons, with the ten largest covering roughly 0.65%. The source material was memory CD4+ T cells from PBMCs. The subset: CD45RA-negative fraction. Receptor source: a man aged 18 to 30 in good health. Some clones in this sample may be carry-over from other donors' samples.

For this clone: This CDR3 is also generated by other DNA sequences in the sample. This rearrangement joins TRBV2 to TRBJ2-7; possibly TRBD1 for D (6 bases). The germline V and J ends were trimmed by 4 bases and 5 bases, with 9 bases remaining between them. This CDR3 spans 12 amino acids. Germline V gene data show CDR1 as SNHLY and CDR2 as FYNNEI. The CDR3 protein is CASSGQGNEQYF. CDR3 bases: TGTGCCAGCAGTGGGCAGGGGAACGAGCAGTACTTC.

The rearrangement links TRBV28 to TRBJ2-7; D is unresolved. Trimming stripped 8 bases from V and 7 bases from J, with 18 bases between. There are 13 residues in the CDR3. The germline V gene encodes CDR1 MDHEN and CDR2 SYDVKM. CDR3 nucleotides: TGTGCCAGCCGGCAGGAAACACTACGAGAGCAGTACTTC. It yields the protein CASRQETLREQYF.

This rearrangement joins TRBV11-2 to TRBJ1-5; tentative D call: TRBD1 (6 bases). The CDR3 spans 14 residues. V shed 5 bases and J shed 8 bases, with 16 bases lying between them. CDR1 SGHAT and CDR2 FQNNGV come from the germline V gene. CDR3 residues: CASSNGQGSEPQHF. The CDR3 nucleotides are TGTGCCAGCAGCAACGGGCAGGGGTCGGAGCCCCAGCATTTT.

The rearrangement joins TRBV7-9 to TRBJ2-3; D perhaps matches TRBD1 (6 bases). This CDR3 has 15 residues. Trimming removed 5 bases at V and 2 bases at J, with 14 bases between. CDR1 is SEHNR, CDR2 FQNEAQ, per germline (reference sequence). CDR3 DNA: TGTGCCAGCAGCCTAGACAGGCAAACCACAGATACGCAGTATTTT. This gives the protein CASSLDRQTTDTQYF.

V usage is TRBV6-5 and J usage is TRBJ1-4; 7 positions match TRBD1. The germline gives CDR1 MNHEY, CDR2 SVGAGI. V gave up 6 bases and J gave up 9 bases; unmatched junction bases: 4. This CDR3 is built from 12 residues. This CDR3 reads CASSQQGQKLFF. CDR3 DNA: TGTGCCAGCAGCCAACAGGGGCAAAAACTGTTTTTT.

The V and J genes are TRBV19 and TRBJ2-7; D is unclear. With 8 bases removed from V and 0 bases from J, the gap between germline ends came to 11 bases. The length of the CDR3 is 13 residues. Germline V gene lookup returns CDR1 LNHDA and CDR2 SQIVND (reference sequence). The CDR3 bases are TGTGCCAGTTCCAGGCAGAACTCCTACGAGCAGTACTTC. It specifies CASSRQNSYEQYF.

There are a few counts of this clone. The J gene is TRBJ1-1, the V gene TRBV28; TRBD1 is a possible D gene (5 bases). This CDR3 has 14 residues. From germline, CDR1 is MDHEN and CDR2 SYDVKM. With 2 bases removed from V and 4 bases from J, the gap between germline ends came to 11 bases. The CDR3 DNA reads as TGTGCCAGCAGTTTAGGGACTTTGGCCACTGAAGCTTTCTTT. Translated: CASSLGTLATEAFF.

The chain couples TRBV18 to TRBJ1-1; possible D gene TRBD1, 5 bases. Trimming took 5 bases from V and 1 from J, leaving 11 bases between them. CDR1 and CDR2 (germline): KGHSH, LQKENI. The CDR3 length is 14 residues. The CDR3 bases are TGTGCCAGCTCAGGGGACCTCGCGAACACTGAAGCTTTCTTT. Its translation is CASSGDLANTEAFF.

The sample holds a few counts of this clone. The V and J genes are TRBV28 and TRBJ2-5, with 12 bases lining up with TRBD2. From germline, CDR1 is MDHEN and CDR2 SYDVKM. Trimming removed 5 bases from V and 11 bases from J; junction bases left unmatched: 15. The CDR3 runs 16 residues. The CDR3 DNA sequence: TGTGCCAGCAGTGTCCCGACTAGCGGGAGAATTTTTGAGCAGTACTTC. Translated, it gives CASSVPTSGRIFEQYF.

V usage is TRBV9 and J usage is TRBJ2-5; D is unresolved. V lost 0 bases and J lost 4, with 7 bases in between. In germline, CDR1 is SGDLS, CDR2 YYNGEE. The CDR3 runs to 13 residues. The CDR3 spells CASSVELRETQYF. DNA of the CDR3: TGTGCCAGCAGCGTAGAGTTGAGAGAGACCCAGTACTTC.

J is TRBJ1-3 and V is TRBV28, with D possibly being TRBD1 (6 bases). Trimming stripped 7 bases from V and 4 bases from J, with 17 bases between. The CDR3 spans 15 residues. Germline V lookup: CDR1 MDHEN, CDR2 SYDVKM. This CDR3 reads CASNPGVVSGNTIYF. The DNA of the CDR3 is TGTGCCAGCAACCCAGGGGTCGTCTCCGGAAACACCATATATTTT.

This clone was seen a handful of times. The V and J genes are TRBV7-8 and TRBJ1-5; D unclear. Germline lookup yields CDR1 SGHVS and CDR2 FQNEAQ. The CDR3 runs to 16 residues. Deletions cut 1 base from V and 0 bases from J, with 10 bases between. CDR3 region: CASSLGGVISNQPQHF. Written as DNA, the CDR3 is TGTGCCAGCAGCTTAGGGGGTGTGATTAGCAATCAGCCCCAGCATTTT.

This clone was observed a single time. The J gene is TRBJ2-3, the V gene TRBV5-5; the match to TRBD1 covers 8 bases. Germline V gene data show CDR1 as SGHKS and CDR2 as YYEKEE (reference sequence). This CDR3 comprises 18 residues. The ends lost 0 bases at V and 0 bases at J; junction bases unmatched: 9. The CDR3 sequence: CASSLGTGKTESTDTQYF. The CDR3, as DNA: TGTGCCAGCAGCTTGGGGACAGGGAAAACCGAAAGCACAGATACGCAGTATTTT.

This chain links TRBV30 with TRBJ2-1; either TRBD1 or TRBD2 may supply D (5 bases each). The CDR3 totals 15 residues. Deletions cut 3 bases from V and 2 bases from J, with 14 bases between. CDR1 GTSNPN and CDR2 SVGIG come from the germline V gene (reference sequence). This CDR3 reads CAWSGTYFPYNEQFF. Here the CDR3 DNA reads TGTGCCTGGAGCGGGACCTACTTCCCCTACAATGAGCAGTTCTTC.

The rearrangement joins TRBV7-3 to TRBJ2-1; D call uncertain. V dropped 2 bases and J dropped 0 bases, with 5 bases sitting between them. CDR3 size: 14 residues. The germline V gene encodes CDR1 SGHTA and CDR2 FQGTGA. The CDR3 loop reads CASSLESSYNEQFF. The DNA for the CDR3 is TGTGCCAGCAGCTTAGAGAGCTCCTACAATGAGCAGTTCTTC.

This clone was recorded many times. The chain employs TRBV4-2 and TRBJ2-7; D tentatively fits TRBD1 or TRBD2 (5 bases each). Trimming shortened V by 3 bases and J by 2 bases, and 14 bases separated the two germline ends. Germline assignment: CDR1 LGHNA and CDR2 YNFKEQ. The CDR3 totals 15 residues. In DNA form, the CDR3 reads TGTGCCAGCAGCCAGACTGGGGGAGTGGCCTACGAGCAGTACTTC. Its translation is CASSQTGGVAYEQYF.

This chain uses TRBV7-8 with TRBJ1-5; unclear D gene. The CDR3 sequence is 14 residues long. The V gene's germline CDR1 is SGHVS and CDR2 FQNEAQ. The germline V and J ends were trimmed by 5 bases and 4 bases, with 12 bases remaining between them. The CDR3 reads CASSPEVNNQPQHF. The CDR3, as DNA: TGTGCCAGCAGCCCAGAGGTCAATAATCAGCCCCAGCATTTT.

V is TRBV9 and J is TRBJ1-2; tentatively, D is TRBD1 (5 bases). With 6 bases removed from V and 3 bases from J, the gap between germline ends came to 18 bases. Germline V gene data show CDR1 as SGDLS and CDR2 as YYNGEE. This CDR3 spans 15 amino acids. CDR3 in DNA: TGTGCCAGCACGAGAAACGCCGGGACCGACTATGGCTACACCTTC. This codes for CASTRNAGTDYGYTF.

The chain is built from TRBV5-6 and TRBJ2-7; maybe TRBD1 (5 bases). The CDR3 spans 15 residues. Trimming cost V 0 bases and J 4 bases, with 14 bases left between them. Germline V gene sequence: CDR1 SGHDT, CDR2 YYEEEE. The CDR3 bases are TGTGCCAGCAGCTTGGCGTGGAAAGGGGATTACGAGCAGTACTTC. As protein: CASSLAWKGDYEQYF.

For the CDR3, the DNA is TGTGCCAGCGGAGGACAGCGGAACACTGAAGCTTTCTTT. It translates to CASGGQRNTEAFF. The chain recombines TRBV9 with TRBJ1-1; weak D call: TRBD1 (6 bases). V lost 7 bases and J 1 base, leaving 11 bases between the germline ends. Germline assignment: CDR1 SGDLS and CDR2 YYNGEE. The CDR3 totals 13 residues.

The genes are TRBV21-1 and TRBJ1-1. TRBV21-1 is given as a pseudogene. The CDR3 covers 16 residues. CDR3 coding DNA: TGTGCCAGCAGCGCACACCCCGCGGGACTGCGCACTGAAGCTTTCTTT. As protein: CASSAHPAGLRTEAFF.

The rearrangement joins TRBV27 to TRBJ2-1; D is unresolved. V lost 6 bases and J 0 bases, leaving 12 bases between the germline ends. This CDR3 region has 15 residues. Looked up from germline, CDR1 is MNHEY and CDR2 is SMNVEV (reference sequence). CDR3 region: CASRRAAVSYNEQFF. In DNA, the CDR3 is TGTGCCAGCAGACGTGCTGCCGTCTCCTACAATGAGCAGTTCTTC.

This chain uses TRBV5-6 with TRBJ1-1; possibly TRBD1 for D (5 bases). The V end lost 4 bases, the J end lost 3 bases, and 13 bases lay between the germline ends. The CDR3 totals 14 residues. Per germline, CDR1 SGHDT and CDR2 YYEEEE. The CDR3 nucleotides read TGTGCCAGCAGCCACGTGAGGGGAGACACTGAAGCTTTCTTT. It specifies CASSHVRGDTEAFF.